The 20 T cell receptor beta chains in this list originate from one sample, sequenced in a study of blood T cell repertoires in COVID-19. Data came from immunoSEQ multiplex PCR; TCRdb stores just in-frame clones and leaves some out. Of some 120,000 clones detected, 85% appear once; the ten largest clones hold 3% to 4%. Input material: peripheral blood. These receptors all come from a man in his sixties with acute or convalescent COVID-19.

The chain carries TRBV19 and TRBJ2-1; D remains unclear. With 2 bases removed from V and 5 bases from J, the gap between germline ends came to 10 bases. CDR3 length equals 14 residues. Germline V gene lookup returns CDR1 LNHDA and CDR2 SQIVND (reference sequence). CDR3 DNA: TGTGCCAGTAGTATATCTCGCAGTAACAATGAGCAGTTCTTC. Its translation: CASSISRSNNEQFF.

This rearrangement joins TRBV23-1 to TRBJ1-1; no clear D gene. TRBV23-1 is an ORF for which the function is uncertain. CDR3 length: 17 amino acids. The V end was cut by 7 bases, the J end by 1 base, with 22 bases between. CDR3 amino acids: CASTYTPAGWRNTEAFF. CDR3 coding DNA: TGCGCCAGCACCTATACACCCGCGGGGTGGAGGAACACTGAAGCTTTCTTT.

CDR3 sequence: CASSYRQYMNTEAFF. The CDR3 DNA reads as TGTGCCAGCAGCTACCGTCAGTACATGAACACTGAAGCTTTCTTT. J is TRBJ1-1 and V is TRBV7-2; the D is unclear. Germline values: CDR1 SGHTA, CDR2 FQGNSA. Trimming shortened V by 4 bases and J by 0 bases, and 12 bases separated the two germline ends. The CDR3 runs to 15 residues.

The rearrangement links TRBV30 to TRBJ1-1; 7 positions match TRBD1. Unmatched junction bases numbered 2, after V lost 1 base and J lost 6 bases. Per the germline V gene, CDR1 is GTSNPN and CDR2 is SVGIG (reference sequence). The length of the CDR3 is 12 residues. The CDR3 reads CAWSAGTAEAFF. CDR3 in DNA: TGTGCCTGGAGTGCCGGGACAGCTGAAGCTTTCTTT.

The CDR3 reads CASSIQGAAYEQYF. In DNA, the CDR3 is TGTGCCAGTAGTATACAGGGGGCGGCCTACGAGCAGTACTTC. This chain links TRBV19 with TRBJ2-7, with TRBD1 matching over 8 bases. The trim removed 2 bases at V and 2 bases at J, leaving 2 bases unmatched. Germline V gene sequence: CDR1 LNHDA, CDR2 SQIVND (reference sequence). The CDR3 is 14 residues long.

The genes are TRBV5-8 and TRBJ1-4; 7 bases align to TRBD1. The germline V gene encodes CDR1 SGHTS and CDR2 YDEGEE. The J segment lost 4 bases and the V segment lost 5 bases, leaving 8 bases of the junction unmatched. The CDR3 runs to 15 residues. CDR3 region: CASSRGQVYNEKLFF. Written as DNA, the CDR3 is TGTGCCAGCAGTCGAGGACAGGTTTATAATGAAAAACTGTTTTTT.

The genes are TRBV27 and TRBJ1-5; 7 bases are shared with TRBD1. This CDR3 contains 13 residues. The trim removed 5 bases at V and 7 bases at J, leaving 5 bases unmatched. Germline lookup yields CDR1 MNHEY and CDR2 SMNVEV (reference sequence). DNA for the CDR3: TGTGCCAGCAGTCACCTCAGGGGGCAGCCCCAGCATTTT. Protein product: CASSHLRGQPQHF.

The sample holds one count of this clone. The V gene is TRBV4-3, the J gene TRBJ1-5; D is uncertain. This CDR3 is 17 amino acids long. Trimming stripped 4 bases from V and 1 base from J, with 17 bases between. In germline, CDR1 is LGHNA, CDR2 YSLEER. The chain's CDR3 is CASSPSSGVGSNQPQHF. DNA of the CDR3: TGCGCCAGCAGCCCCTCGAGCGGGGTGGGAAGCAATCAGCCCCAGCATTTT.

The rearrangement links TRBV5-1 to TRBJ1-4; D perhaps matches TRBD1 (6 bases). V shed 5 bases and J shed 6 bases, with 17 bases lying between them. The CDR3 is 15 amino acids. Germline CDR1 is SGHRS and CDR2 is YFSETQ. CDR3 loop: CASSRSAGADEKLFF. The CDR3 DNA reads TGCGCCAGCAGTCGCTCGGCGGGGGCGGATGAAAAACTGTTTTTT.

The chain recombines TRBV10-3 with TRBJ1-1; tentatively, D is TRBD1 (5 bases). Germline loops: CDR1 ENHRY, CDR2 SYGVKD. The germline V and J ends were trimmed by 6 bases and 3 bases, with 14 bases remaining between them. There are 14 residues in the CDR3. This CDR3 reads CAISFGGRDTEAFF. Written as DNA, the CDR3 is TGTGCCATCAGCTTCGGGGGTCGGGACACTGAAGCTTTCTTT.

The chain couples TRBV27 to TRBJ1-1, with TRBD1 as a possible D gene (5 bases). Germline V lookup: CDR1 MNHEY, CDR2 SMNVEV (reference sequence). The V gene lost 0 bases and the J gene lost 6 bases, with 11 bases spanning the gap. The CDR3 has 14 residues. In nucleotides, the CDR3 is TGTGCCAGCAGTTTATCTAACCGGGGGGCTGAAGCTTTCTTT. Residues: CASSLSNRGAEAFF.

This rearrangement joins TRBV5-1 to TRBJ2-7; 12 nucleotides match TRBD2. The V segment lost 4 bases and the J segment 2 bases; nucleotides outside the gene matches: 4. Germline V gene data show CDR1 as SGHRS and CDR2 as YFSETQ. The CDR3 totals 15 residues. The CDR3 here is CASSPASGRAYEQYF. Here the CDR3 DNA reads TGCGCCAGCAGCCCGGCTAGCGGGAGGGCCTACGAGCAGTACTTC. Full variable domain (remainder filled in from reference TRBV5-1 and TRBJ2-7): KAGVTQTPRYLIKTRGQQVTLSCSPISGHRSVSWYQQTPGQGLQFLFEYFSETQRNKGNFPGRFSGRQFSNSRSEMNVSTLELGDSALYLCASSPASGRAYEQYFGPGTRLTVT.

This clone was recorded once. The J gene is TRBJ2-7, the V gene TRBV9, with D perhaps matching TRBD2 (5 bases). CDR3 length: 15 amino acids. V was shortened by 4 bases and J by 5 bases, with 19 bases between the two germline ends. The germline V gene has CDR1 SGDLS and CDR2 YYNGEE. CDR3 DNA: TGTGCCAGCAGCCCTAGAGCGGATCAAGCTCACGAGCAGTACTTC. As protein: CASSPRADQAHEQYF.

The chain uses TRBV2 and TRBJ1-1, with D hard to call. CDR3 length equals 12 residues. The V gene's germline CDR1 is SNHLY and CDR2 FYNNEI. V lost 0 bases to trimming and J lost 8 bases, with 7 bases between them. CDR3 nucleotides: TGTGCCAGCAGTGAAGCGGGAGGGGAAGCTTTCTTT. Encoded protein: CASSEAGGEAFF.

This chain links TRBV25-1 with TRBJ2-2; tentatively, D is TRBD2 (5 bases). The germline CDR1 and CDR2 sequences are MGHDK and SYGVNS. The V end lost 4 bases, the J end lost 3 bases, and 6 bases lay between the germline ends. This CDR3 is built from 13 residues. CDR3 nucleotide sequence: TGTGCCAGCAGTGCGGGGTACACCGGGGAGCTGTTTTTT. Protein sequence: CASSAGYTGELFF.

The V and J genes are TRBV12-1 and TRBJ2-6; the DNA was not compared with TRBD1, the D call given in the table. TRBV12-1 is a listed pseudogene. This CDR3 region has 18 residues. Here the CDR3 reads CASSFPDFTGSGANVLTF. The CDR3 DNA is TGTGCCAGCAGCTTCCCCGACTTCACAGGTTCCGGGGCCAACGTCCTGACTTTC.

This clone was seen more than once but under ten times. The gene calls are TRBV30 and TRBJ2-7; the D gene is possibly TRBD1 (5 bases). The germline CDR1 and CDR2 sequences are GTSNPN and SVGIG (reference sequence). The V and J ends lost 5 bases and 6 bases respectively, with 11 bases between them. The CDR3 spans 11 residues. The CDR3 loop reads CAWGDSVEQYF. CDR3 bases: TGTGCCTGGGGCGACAGCGTCGAGCAGTACTTC.

This chain links TRBV4-1 with TRBJ1-1; unclear D gene. Germline CDR1 reads MGHRA; CDR2 reads YSYEKL. V gave up 2 bases and J gave up 0 bases, with 7 bases separating them. The CDR3 runs to 14 residues. In DNA, the CDR3 is TGCGCCAGCAGCCAATCCATGTTGAACACTGAAGCTTTCTTT. Amino acids: CASSQSMLNTEAFF.

The V call is TRBV5-4, the J call TRBJ2-1; D perhaps matches TRBD2 (6 bases). Germline CDR1 and CDR2: SGHNT and YYREEE (reference sequence). This CDR3 has 13 residues. Trimming took 4 bases from V and 8 from J, leaving 13 bases between them. Written as DNA, the CDR3 is TGTGCCAGCAGCCGGGACTCCTCCGATGAGCAGTTCTTC. Its translation: CASSRDSSDEQFF.

CDR3 DNA sequence: TGTGCCAGCAGCCGGACAGGGGGAATTCAAGAGACCCAGTACTTC. This codes for CASSRTGGIQETQYF. The genes are TRBV9 and TRBJ2-5; 10 positions agree with TRBD1. This CDR3 has 15 residues. In germline, CDR1 is SGDLS, CDR2 YYNGEE. The V and J ends lost 4 bases and 2 bases, in that order; junction bases with no gene match: 5.